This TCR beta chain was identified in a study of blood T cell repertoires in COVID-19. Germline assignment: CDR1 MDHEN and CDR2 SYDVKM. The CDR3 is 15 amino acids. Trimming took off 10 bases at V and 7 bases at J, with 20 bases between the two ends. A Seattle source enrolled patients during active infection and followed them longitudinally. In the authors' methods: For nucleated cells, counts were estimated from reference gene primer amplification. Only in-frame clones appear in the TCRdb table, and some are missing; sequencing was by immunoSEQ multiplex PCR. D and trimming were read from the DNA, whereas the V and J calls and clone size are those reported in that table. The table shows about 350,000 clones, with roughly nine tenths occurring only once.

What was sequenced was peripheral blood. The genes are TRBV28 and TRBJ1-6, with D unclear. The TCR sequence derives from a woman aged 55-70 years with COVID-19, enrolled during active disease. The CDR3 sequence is CATSRTGSFNSPLHF. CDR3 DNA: TGTGCCACCTCCCGAACGGGGAGCTTCAATTCACCCCTCCACTTT. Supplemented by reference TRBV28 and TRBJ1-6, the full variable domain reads DVKVTQSSRYLVKRTGEKVFLECVQDMDHENMFWYRQDPGLGLRLIYFSYDVKMKEKGDIPEGYSVSREKKERFSLILESASTNQTSMYLCATSRTGSFNSPLHFGNGTRLTVT.